Included here is one T cell receptor beta chain sequence, with context. The antigen remains unidentified. This specimen comes from a study of shared clonotypes between healthy human individuals. It was into CD45RA+ naive and CD45RA-negative memory subsets that the CD4+ cells were split. Findings and limits, study-wide: Unshared clonotypes carried lower generation probabilities than those common to all four donors.

Trimming at V came to 5 bases and at J to 0 bases, leaving 4 bases not matched to a gene. This CDR3 has 14 residues. Germline V CDR1 and CDR2: SGHKS, YYEKEE (reference sequence). Using immunoSEQ multiplex PCR, the repertoire was profiled, and TCRdb retains in-frame clones only, with some absent. The sample lists some 1.5 million clones; approximately 98% were seen once. The chain is built from TRBV5-5 and TRBJ1-1; 7 nucleotides match TRBD1. The TCR comes from a man in his thirties or forties in good health. The sequenced sample was naive CD4+ T cells sorted from blood. Subset denoted: CD45RA+ positively selected. This chain's CDR3 is CASSQGQMNTEAFF. CDR3 DNA: TGTGCCAGCAGTCAGGGACAGATGAACACTGAAGCTTTCTTT.